This entry concerns a single T cell receptor beta chain. Measured with immunoSEQ multiplex PCR; TCRdb has only the in-frame clones, and not every one. The sample consists of about 45,000 clones, approximately 90% of them appearing once. The junction had 8 bases not matched to a gene; V was cut back by 2 bases and J by 2 bases. Per the germline V gene, CDR1 is MNHEY and CDR2 is SVGAGI. CDR3 length: 16 residues. The data stem from a study of PD-L1 blockade in urothelial cancer. As for the study in general: Atezolizumab, begun by patients in about 2014, was given at 1,200 mg intravenously every 3 weeks. Patients' histories included 0 to 3 prior chemotherapy regimens. Median T cell yield from blood was over 120,000. Once treatment had started, blood was analyzed at 3 weeks (second dose) and again at 6 weeks.

Sample: PBMCs, taken around atezolizumab (anti-PD-L1) treatment. The V and J genes are TRBV6-5 and TRBJ2-7, with 8 bases matching TRBD2. This TCR was recovered from a man older than 75 with urothelial cancer. CDR3 bases: TGTGCCAGCAGTTACCGCAAGCGGGGGCCTACCTACGAGCAGTACTTC. Its translation: CASSYRKRGPTYEQYF.